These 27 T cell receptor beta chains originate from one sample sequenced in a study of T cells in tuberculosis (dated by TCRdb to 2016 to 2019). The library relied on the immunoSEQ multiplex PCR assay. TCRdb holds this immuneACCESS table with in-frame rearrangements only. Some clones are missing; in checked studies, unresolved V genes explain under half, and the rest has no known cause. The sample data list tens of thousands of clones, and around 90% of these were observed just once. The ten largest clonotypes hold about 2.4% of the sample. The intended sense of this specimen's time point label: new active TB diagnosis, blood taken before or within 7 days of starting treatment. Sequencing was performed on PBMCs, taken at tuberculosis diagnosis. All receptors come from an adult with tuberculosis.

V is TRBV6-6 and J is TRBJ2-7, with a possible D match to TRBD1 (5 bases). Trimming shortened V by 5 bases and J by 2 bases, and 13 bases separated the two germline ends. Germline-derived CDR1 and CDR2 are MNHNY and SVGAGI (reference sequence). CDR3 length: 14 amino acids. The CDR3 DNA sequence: TGTGCCAGCAGTAGCCCAGGGTCCCCCTACGAGCAGTACGTC. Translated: CASSSPGSPYEQYV.

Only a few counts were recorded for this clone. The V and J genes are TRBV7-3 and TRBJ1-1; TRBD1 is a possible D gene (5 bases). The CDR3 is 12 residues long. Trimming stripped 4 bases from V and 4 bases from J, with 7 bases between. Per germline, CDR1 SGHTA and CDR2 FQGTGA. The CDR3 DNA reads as TGTGCCAGCAGCTCCGGGGGCACTGAAGCTTTCTTT. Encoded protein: CASSSGGTEAFF.

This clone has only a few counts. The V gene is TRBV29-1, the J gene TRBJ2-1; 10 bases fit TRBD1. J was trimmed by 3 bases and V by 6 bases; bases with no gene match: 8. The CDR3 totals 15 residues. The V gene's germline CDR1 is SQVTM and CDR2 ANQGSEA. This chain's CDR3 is CSVPAGTGDYNEQFF. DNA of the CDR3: TGCAGCGTCCCTGCCGGGACAGGGGACTACAATGAGCAGTTCTTC.

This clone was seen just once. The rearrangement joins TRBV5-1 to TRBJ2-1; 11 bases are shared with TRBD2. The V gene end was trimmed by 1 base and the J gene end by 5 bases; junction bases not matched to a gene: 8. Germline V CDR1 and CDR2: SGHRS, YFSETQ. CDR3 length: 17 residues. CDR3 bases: TGCGCCAGCAGCTTGTTGGCGACTAGCGGGGCCGACAATGAGCAGTTCTTC. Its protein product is CASSLLATSGADNEQFF.

The CDR3, as DNA: TGTGCCAGCAGCTTCGGTCTCGTTGGAGGGGACGAGCAGTACGTC. Its protein product is CASSFGLVGGDEQYV. The J gene is TRBJ2-7, the V gene TRBV5-8, with D perhaps TRBD2 (6 bases). Germline values: CDR1 SGHTS, CDR2 YDEGEE. The CDR3 runs 15 residues. V lost 2 bases and J lost 5, with 17 bases in between.

The chain's CDR3 is CASSPLARANSPLHF. CDR3 DNA: TGTGCCAGCAGTCCTCTCGCGAGGGCCAATTCACCCCTCCACTTT. The rearrangement joins TRBV27 to TRBJ1-6; D remains unclear. Germline V lookup: CDR1 MNHEY, CDR2 SMNVEV (reference sequence). V was pared by 5 bases and J by 7 bases, with 15 bases between. The CDR3 consists of 15 residues.

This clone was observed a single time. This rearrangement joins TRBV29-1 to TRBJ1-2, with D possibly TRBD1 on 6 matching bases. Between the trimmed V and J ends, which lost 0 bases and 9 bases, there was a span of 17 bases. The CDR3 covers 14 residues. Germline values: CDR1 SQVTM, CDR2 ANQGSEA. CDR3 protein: CSVEETPRGDRYTF. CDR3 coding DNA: TGCAGCGTTGAAGAAACGCCCAGGGGTGATCGCTACACCTTC.

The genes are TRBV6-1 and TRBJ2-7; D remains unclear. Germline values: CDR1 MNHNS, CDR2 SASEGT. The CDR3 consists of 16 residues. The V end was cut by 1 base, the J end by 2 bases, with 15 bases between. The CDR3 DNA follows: TGTGCCAGCAGTGAAGACTTGGGCAGGCCTACCTACGAGCAGTACTTC. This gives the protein CASSEDLGRPTYEQYF.

The CDR3 DNA reads as TGTGCCAGCTCGTCCGGGGACACTGAAGCTTTCTTT. Amino acid sequence: CASSSGDTEAFF. The gene calls are TRBV6-5 and TRBJ1-1, with D unclear. The ends were cut back, 8 bases at V and 3 bases at J, with 10 bases in the middle. This CDR3 is built from 12 residues. Germline V gives CDR1 MNHEY, CDR2 SVGAGI.

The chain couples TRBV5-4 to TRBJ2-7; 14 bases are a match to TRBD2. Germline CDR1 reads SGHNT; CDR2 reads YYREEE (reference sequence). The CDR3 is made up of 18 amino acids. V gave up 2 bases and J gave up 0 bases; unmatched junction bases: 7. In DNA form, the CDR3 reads TGTGCCAGCAGCTTACCGGGACTAGCGGGGGATAGCTCCTACGAGCAGTACTTC. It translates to CASSLPGLAGDSSYEQYF.

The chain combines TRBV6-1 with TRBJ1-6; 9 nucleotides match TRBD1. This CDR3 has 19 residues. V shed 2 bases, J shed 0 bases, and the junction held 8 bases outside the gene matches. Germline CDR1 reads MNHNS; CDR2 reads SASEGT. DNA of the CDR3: TGTGCCAGCAGTGAAACCACAGGGGGCGGGAGCTCCTATAATTCACCCCTCCACTTT. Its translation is CASSETTGGGSSYNSPLHF.

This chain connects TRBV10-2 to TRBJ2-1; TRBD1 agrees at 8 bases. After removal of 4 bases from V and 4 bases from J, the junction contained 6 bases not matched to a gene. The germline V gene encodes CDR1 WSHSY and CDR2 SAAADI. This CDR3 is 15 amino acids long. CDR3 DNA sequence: TGCGCCAGCAGTGGGGGACAGGAGAAATACAATGAGCAGTTCTTC. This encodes CASSGGQEKYNEQFF.

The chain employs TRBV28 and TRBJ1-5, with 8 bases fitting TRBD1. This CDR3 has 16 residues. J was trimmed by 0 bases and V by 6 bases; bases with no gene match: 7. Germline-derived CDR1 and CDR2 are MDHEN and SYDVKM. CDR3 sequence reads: CASRATGVYSNQPQHF. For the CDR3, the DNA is TGTGCCAGCAGAGCGACAGGGGTATATAGCAATCAGCCCCAGCATTTT.

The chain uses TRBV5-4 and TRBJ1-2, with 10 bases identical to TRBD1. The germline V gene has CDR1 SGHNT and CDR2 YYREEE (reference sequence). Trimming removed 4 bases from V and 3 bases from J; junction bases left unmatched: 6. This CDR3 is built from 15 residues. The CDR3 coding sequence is TGTGCCAGCAGCCCTCGGACAGGGGGGGACTATGGCTACACCTTC. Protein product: CASSPRTGGDYGYTF.

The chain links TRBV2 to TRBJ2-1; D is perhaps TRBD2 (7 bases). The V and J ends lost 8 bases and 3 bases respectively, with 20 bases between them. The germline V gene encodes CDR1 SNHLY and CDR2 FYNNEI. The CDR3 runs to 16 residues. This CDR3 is CASGRSGGGFYNEQFF. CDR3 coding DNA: TGTGCCAGCGGGCGATCTGGCGGGGGCTTCTACAATGAGCAGTTCTTC.

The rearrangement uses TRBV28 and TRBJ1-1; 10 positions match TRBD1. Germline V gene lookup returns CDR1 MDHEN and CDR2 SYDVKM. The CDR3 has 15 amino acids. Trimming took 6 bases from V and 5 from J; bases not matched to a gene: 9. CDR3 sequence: CASRVPGQGRTEAFF. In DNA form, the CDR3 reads TGTGCCAGCAGAGTCCCGGGACAGGGGAGGACTGAAGCTTTCTTT.

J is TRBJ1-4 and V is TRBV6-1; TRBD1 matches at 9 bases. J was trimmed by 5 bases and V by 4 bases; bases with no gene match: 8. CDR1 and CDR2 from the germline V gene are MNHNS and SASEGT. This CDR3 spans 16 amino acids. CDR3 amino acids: CASSVGTGTGNEKLFF. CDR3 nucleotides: TGTGCCAGCAGTGTAGGAACCGGGACAGGGAATGAAAAACTGTTTTTT.

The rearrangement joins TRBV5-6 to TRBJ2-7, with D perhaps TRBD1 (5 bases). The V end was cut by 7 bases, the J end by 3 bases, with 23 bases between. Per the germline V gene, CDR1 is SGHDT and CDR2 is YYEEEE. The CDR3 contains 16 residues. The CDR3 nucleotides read TGTGCCAGCCGACAATGGGGTCGGACACCACACTACGAGCAGTACGTC. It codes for CASRQWGRTPHYEQYV.

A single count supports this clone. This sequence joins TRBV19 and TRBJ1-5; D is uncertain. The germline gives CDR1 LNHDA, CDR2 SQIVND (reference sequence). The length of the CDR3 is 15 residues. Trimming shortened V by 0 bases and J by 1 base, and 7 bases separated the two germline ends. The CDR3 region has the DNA TGTGCCAGTAGTATAGATCGAGGCAGCAATCAGCCCCAGCATTTT. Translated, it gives CASSIDRGSNQPQHF.

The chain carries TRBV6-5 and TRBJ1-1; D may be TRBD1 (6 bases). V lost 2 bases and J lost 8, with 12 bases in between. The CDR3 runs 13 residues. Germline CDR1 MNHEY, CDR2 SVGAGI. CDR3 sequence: CASSYPGTPEAFF. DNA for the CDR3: TGTGCCAGCAGTTACCCCGGGACACCCGAAGCTTTCTTT.

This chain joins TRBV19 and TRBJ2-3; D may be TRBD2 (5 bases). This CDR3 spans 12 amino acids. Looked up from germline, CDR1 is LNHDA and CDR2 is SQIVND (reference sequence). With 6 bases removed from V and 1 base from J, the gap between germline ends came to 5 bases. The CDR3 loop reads CASRRGTDTQYF. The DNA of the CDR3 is TGTGCCAGTAGGCGGGGCACAGATACGCAGTATTTT. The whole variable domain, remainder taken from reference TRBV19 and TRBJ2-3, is DGGITQSPKYLFRKEGQNVTLSCEQNLNHDAMYWYRQDPGQGLRLIYYSQIVNDFQKGDIAEGYSVSREKKESFPLTVTSAQKNPTAFYLCASRRGTDTQYFGPGTRLTVL.

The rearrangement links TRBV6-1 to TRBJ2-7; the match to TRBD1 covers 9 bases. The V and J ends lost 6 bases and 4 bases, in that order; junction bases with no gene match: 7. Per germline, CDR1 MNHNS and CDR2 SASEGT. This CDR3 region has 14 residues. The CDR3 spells CASSGTGGFYEQYV. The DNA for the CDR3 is TGTGCCAGCAGCGGTACAGGGGGCTTTTACGAGCAGTACGTC.

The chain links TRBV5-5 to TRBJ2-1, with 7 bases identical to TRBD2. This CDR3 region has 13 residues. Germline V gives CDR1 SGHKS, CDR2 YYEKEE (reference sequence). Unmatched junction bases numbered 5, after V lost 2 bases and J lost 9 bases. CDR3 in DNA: TGTGCCAGCAGCTTTGGGAGGGAGGTTGAGCAGTTCTTC. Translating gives CASSFGREVEQFF. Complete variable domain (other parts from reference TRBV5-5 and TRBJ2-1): DAGVTQSPTHLIKTRGQQVTLRCSPISGHKSVSWYQQVLGQGPQFIFQYYEKEERGRGNFPDRFSARQFPNYSSELNVNALLLGDSALYLCASSFGREVEQFFGPGTRLTVL.

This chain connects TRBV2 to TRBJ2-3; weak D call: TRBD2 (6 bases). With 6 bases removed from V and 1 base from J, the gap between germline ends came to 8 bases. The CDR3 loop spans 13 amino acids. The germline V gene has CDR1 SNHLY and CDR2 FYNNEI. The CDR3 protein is CASSSGGTDTQYF. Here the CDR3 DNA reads TGTGCCAGCAGCTCGGGGGGCACAGATACGCAGTATTTT.

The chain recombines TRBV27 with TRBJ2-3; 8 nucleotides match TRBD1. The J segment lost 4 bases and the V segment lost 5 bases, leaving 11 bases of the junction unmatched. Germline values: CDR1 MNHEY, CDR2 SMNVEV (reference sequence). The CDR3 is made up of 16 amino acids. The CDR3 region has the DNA TGTGCCAGCAGTCCCCCCGGGACAGGCACCGCAGATACGCAGTATTTT. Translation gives CASSPPGTGTADTQYF.

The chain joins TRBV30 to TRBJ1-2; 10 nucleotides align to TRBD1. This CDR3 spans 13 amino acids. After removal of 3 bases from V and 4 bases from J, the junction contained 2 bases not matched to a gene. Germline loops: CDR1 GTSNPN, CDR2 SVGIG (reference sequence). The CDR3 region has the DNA TGTGCCTGGAGGGGACAGGGGATCTATGGCTACACCTTC. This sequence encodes CAWRGQGIYGYTF.

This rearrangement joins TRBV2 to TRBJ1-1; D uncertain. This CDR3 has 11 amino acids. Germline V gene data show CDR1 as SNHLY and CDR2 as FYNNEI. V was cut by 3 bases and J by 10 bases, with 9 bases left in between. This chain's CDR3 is CASSESRGAFF. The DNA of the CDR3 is TGTGCCAGCAGTGAGAGCCGCGGAGCTTTCTTT. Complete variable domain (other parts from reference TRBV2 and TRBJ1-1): EPEVTQTPSHQVTQMGQEVILRCVPISNHLYFYWYRQILGQKVEFLVSFYNNEISEKSEIFDDQFSVERPDGSNFTLKIRSTKLEDSAMYFCASSESRGAFFGQGTRLTVV.